The 31 T cell receptor beta chains below were found in one sample sequenced in a study of CD4 T cells in relation to SARS-CoV-2 and coronaviruses. These TCRs' antigens remain unknown. The unexposed donors gave CD4+ T cells in about 2011-2019, prior to COVID-19. The cells were cultured for approximately ten days before CD4+ T cells were isolated. Repertoires were generated with immunoSEQ multiplex PCR, while TCRdb's copy carries only in-frame clones and drops some. Found here are approximately 21,000 clones, around 80% of them singletons; the top ten hold more than 12%. The sample was CD4+ T cells from PBMCs, cultured in vitro. The origin of the receptors is a human donor in good health.

The rearrangement links TRBV5-4 to TRBJ1-6; D uncertain. The V and J ends lost 5 bases and 5 bases respectively, with 14 bases between them. Germline V gene sequence: CDR1 SGHNT, CDR2 YYREEE (reference sequence). The CDR3 covers 15 residues. CDR3 in amino acids: CASRNALSHNSPLHF. CDR3 coding DNA: TGTGCCAGCAGGAACGCCCTGTCCCATAATTCACCCCTCCACTTT.

This clone was seen only a few times. CDR3: CAISEGVGVNSSGNTIYF. The CDR3 DNA is TGTGCCATCAGTGAAGGTGTTGGAGTAAACAGCTCTGGAAACACCATATATTTT. The chain carries TRBV10-3 and TRBJ1-3, with D unresolved. V lost 3 bases to trimming and J lost 0 bases, with 18 bases between them. The CDR3 runs 18 residues. Germline assignment: CDR1 ENHRY and CDR2 SYGVKD.

Only a few counts were recorded for this clone. The gene calls are TRBV7-2 and TRBJ1-6; unclear D gene. The CDR3 is 18 residues long. The V end was cut by 1 base, the J end by 6 bases, with 19 bases between. Germline loops: CDR1 SGHTA, CDR2 FQGNSA. CDR3 residues: CASSLVRSGSVSNSPLHF. The CDR3 region has the DNA TGTGCCAGCAGCTTAGTTAGGTCAGGTTCGGTATCTAATTCACCCCTCCACTTT.

The V gene is TRBV5-5, the J gene TRBJ1-1; no reliable D call. CDR1 and CDR2 (germline): SGHKS, YYEKEE (reference sequence). Trimming shortened V by 8 bases and J by 5 bases, and 13 bases separated the two germline ends. This CDR3 is built from 12 residues. Written as DNA, the CDR3 is TGTGCCAGTGGGCGGGGTAATACTGAAGCTTTCTTT. Amino acids: CASGRGNTEAFF.

J is TRBJ2-3 and V is TRBV7-9, with TRBD2 matching 10 bases. The V gene end was trimmed by 5 bases and the J gene end by 5 bases; junction bases not matched to a gene: 4. The CDR3 has 14 residues. Germline V lookup: CDR1 SEHNR, CDR2 FQNEAQ (reference sequence). The CDR3 loop reads CASSPSGRGDTQYF. The CDR3 nucleotides read TGTGCCAGCAGCCCTAGCGGGAGAGGAGATACGCAGTATTTT.

The rearrangement links TRBV10-2 to TRBJ2-2; a possible D gene is TRBD2 (6 bases). V was cut by 4 bases and J by 4 bases, with 13 bases left in between. The CDR3 totals 15 residues. The germline CDR1 and CDR2 sequences are WSHSY and SAAADI. The CDR3 DNA is TGCGCCAGCAGTGCGACTAGTTCGGGCACCGGGGAGCTGTTTTTT. As protein: CASSATSSGTGELFF.

This chain connects TRBV19 to TRBJ2-5, with D possibly being TRBD2 (6 bases). The V gene lost 2 bases and the J gene lost 8 bases, with 24 bases spanning the gap. The CDR3 is 17 residues long. Germline-derived CDR1 and CDR2 are LNHDA and SQIVND (reference sequence). CDR3 bases: TGTGCCAGTAGTATACGAATTATCCCGGGAGTAGGGGTAACCCAGTACTTC. This sequence encodes CASSIRIIPGVGVTQYF. Full variable domain (missing parts from reference TRBV19 and TRBJ2-5): DGGITQSPKYLFRKEGQNVTLSCEQNLNHDAMYWYRQDPGQGLRLIYYSQIVNDFQKGDIAEGYSVSREKKESFPLTVTSAQKNPTAFYLCASSIRIIPGVGVTQYFGPGTRLLVL.

The sample holds one count of this clone. The CDR3 loop reads CASSQGLAALSSYEQYF. DNA of the CDR3: TGTGCCAGCAGCCAAGGGTTAGCGGCCTTAAGCTCCTACGAGCAGTACTTC. The rearrangement uses TRBV5-4 and TRBJ2-7; D possibly corresponds to TRBD2 (6 bases). V lost 4 bases, J lost 0 bases, and 20 bases lay in between. CDR3 length equals 17 residues. From germline, CDR1 is SGHNT and CDR2 YYREEE (reference sequence).

This clone has just a few counts. Its ends do not fully match the called genes, so a read error is possible. The genes are TRBV2 and TRBJ1-1; D remains unclear. Germline values: CDR1 SNHLY, CDR2 FYNNEI. This CDR3 is 10 amino acids long. As DNA, the CDR3 is TGTGCCAGCAGTGAACTTGGACGGCCGTTT. Its protein product is CASSELGRPF.

The count of this clone is one. The chain combines TRBV4-3 with TRBJ1-1, with 9 bases lining up with TRBD1. Germline V gives CDR1 LGHNA, CDR2 YSLEER. CDR3 length equals 15 residues. J lost 4 bases, V lost 1 base, and 4 bases had no gene match. The CDR3 DNA reads as TGCGCCAGCAGCCAAGCCATGGACAGGGGCACTGAAGCTTTCTTT. Translating gives CASSQAMDRGTEAFF.

V usage is TRBV25-1 and J usage is TRBJ2-7, with TRBD1 matching 11 bases. There are 14 residues in the CDR3. In germline, CDR1 is MGHDK, CDR2 SYGVNS. The junction had 0 bases not matched to a gene; V was cut back by 3 bases and J by 2 bases. The CDR3 DNA follows: TGTGCCAGCAGTGAGGGACAGGGGGCCTACGAGCAGTACTTC. It codes for CASSEGQGAYEQYF.

V and J are TRBV9 and TRBJ2-3; 7 bases are shared with TRBD2. In germline, CDR1 is SGDLS, CDR2 YYNGEE. This CDR3 spans 15 amino acids. Trimming at V came to 5 bases and at J to 2 bases, leaving 8 bases not matched to a gene. The chain's CDR3 is CASSIAGPSTDTQYF. Here the CDR3 DNA reads TGTGCCAGCAGTATAGCGGGCCCATCCACAGATACGCAGTATTTT.

V usage is TRBV19 and J usage is TRBJ2-1; possible D gene TRBD2, 5 bases. The CDR3 covers 14 residues. The V end lost 6 bases, the J end lost 7 bases, and 16 bases lay between the germline ends. Germline CDR1 LNHDA, CDR2 SQIVND (reference sequence). This CDR3 is CASSPGLLGNEQFF. As DNA, the CDR3 is TGTGCCAGTAGCCCCGGACTTTTGGGGAATGAGCAGTTCTTC.

V usage is TRBV6-5 and J usage is TRBJ1-6, with D unclear. Germline CDR1 and CDR2: MNHEY and SVGAGI. With 7 bases removed from V and 7 bases from J, the gap between germline ends came to 11 bases. The CDR3 totals 13 residues. CDR3 nucleotides: TGTGCCAGCATCGCGGGGTTGAATTCACCCCTCCACTTT. Its protein is CASIAGLNSPLHF.

This clone was detected only once. The chain couples TRBV10-2 to TRBJ2-5; D remains ambiguous. The V and J ends lost 0 bases and 9 bases respectively, with 11 bases between them. The germline CDR1 and CDR2 sequences are WSHSY and SAAADI. The CDR3 extends over 13 amino acids. The CDR3 here is CASSESPSESQYF. The CDR3 DNA reads TGCGCCAGCAGTGAGTCCCCCTCTGAGTCCCAGTACTTC.

This CDR3 is CESYEQYF. CDR3 nucleotides: TGTGAGAGTTACGAGCAGTACTTC. The V and J genes are TRBV19 and TRBJ2-7; D unclear. The CDR3 contains 8 residues. Germline loops: CDR1 LNHDA, CDR2 SQIVND (reference sequence).

This clone has only one observation. The gene calls are TRBV5-5 and TRBJ2-5; 10 nucleotides align to TRBD2. Unmatched junction bases numbered 7, after V lost 1 base and J lost 4 bases. Per the germline V gene, CDR1 is SGHKS and CDR2 is YYEKEE (reference sequence). The CDR3 is 16 amino acids. The CDR3 spells CASSLWASGSRETQYF. CDR3 nucleotides: TGTGCCAGCAGCTTGTGGGCTAGCGGGAGTAGAGAGACCCAGTACTTC.

This clone appeared once. This chain joins TRBV29-1 and TRBJ2-1; possibly TRBD2 for D (8 bases). The CDR3 spans 14 residues. Germline V gives CDR1 SQVTM, CDR2 ANQGSEA. Trimming removed 6 bases at V and 8 bases at J, with 20 bases between. CDR3 bases: TGCAGCGTCCGAGGGGGCGGGAGGATATATGAGCAGTTCTTC. Amino acid sequence: CSVRGGGRIYEQFF.

This chain uses TRBV29-1 with TRBJ2-2; no clear D gene. Germline V CDR1 and CDR2: SQVTM, ANQGSEA. The CDR3 contains 12 residues. V was shortened by 4 bases and J by 1 base, with 4 bases between the two germline ends. CDR3 coding DNA: TGCAGCGTTGGTAAGAACACCGGGGAGCTGTTTTTT. This sequence encodes CSVGKNTGELFF.

The chain uses TRBV4-1 and TRBJ2-5, with 8 bases identical to TRBD2. Per germline, CDR1 MGHRA and CDR2 YSYEKL. The CDR3 covers 12 residues. Trimming took 3 bases from V and 8 from J; bases not matched to a gene: 2. This CDR3 is CASSQAGGTQYF. In DNA, the CDR3 is TGCGCCAGCAGCCAGGCGGGAGGTACCCAGTACTTC.

V gene TRBV9 combines with J gene TRBJ2-3; 10 positions match TRBD2. The CDR3 covers 16 residues. Germline V CDR1 and CDR2: SGDLS, YYNGEE. The V and J ends lost 4 bases and 3 bases, in that order; junction bases with no gene match: 8. The CDR3, as DNA: TGTGCCAGCAGCCCCCGAATAGCGGGGGGAACAGATACGCAGTATTTT. Protein product: CASSPRIAGGTDTQYF.

This sequence joins TRBV4-1 and TRBJ1-1; D is undetermined. Between the trimmed V and J ends, which lost 1 base and 2 bases, there was a span of 17 bases. The CDR3 is made up of 17 amino acids. CDR1 and CDR2 from the germline V gene are MGHRA and YSYEKL. As DNA, the CDR3 is TGCGCCAGCAGCCAAGTCGTTCGGGGTCCAACTAACACTGAAGCTTTCTTT. Its translation is CASSQVVRGPTNTEAFF.

The J gene is TRBJ1-5, the V gene TRBV24-1; TRBD1 matches at 8 bases. The trim removed 9 bases at V and 3 bases at J, leaving 3 bases unmatched. This CDR3 is built from 13 residues. Germline values: CDR1 KGHDR, CDR2 SFDVKD. The CDR3 protein is CATQGAINQPQHF. CDR3 nucleotides: TGTGCCACCCAGGGGGCTATCAATCAGCCCCAGCATTTT.

This chain joins TRBV5-1 and TRBJ1-4; 9 nucleotides agree with TRBD1. The V gene's germline CDR1 is SGHRS and CDR2 YFSETQ. The V segment lost 0 bases and the J segment 8 bases; nucleotides outside the gene matches: 11. This CDR3 comprises 17 residues. This CDR3 is CASSLGSGQGKVEKLFF. CDR3 bases: TGCGCCAGCAGCTTGGGGTCCGGACAGGGGAAGGTCGAAAAACTGTTTTTT.

The rearrangement uses TRBV5-4 and TRBJ1-1; TRBD1 agrees at 9 bases. The V and J ends lost 4 bases and 0 bases, in that order; junction bases with no gene match: 7. Germline V gene sequence: CDR1 SGHNT, CDR2 YYREEE (reference sequence). The length of the CDR3 is 16 residues. CDR3 DNA sequence: TGTGCCAGCAGCCCGAAACAGGGGGCGGTGAACACTGAAGCTTTCTTT. It is translated as CASSPKQGAVNTEAFF.

This clone was counted only a few times. The chain links TRBV20-1 to TRBJ1-1, with D tentatively TRBD1 (5 bases). CDR3 length: 14 residues. V shed 3 bases and J shed 1 base, with 12 bases lying between them. Per germline, CDR1 DFQATT and CDR2 SNEGSKA (reference sequence). The CDR3 nucleotides are TGCAGTGCTAGTGGTGCCGGACAGAACACTGAAGCTTTCTTT. It specifies CSASGAGQNTEAFF.

The chain has TRBV5-1 and TRBJ2-5, with TRBD2 matching over 9 bases. The CDR3 is 16 residues long. After removal of 0 bases from V and 1 base from J, the junction contained 4 bases not matched to a gene. In germline, CDR1 is SGHRS, CDR2 YFSETQ. The CDR3: CASSLAGGGVQETQYF. CDR3 DNA sequence: TGCGCCAGCAGCTTGGCGGGCGGGGGGGTCCAAGAGACCCAGTACTTC. Complete variable domain (other parts from reference TRBV5-1 and TRBJ2-5): KAGVTQTPRYLIKTRGQQVTLSCSPISGHRSVSWYQQTPGQGLQFLFEYFSETQRNKGNFPGRFSGRQFSNSRSEMNVSTLELGDSALYLCASSLAGGGVQETQYFGPGTRLLVL.

The rearrangement uses TRBV6-5 and TRBJ2-1; 10 nucleotides align to TRBD2. V dropped 5 bases and J dropped 5; count of bases not matched to a gene: 6. Germline V gene data show CDR1 as MNHEY and CDR2 as SVGAGI. The CDR3 contains 15 residues. The CDR3 coding sequence is TGTGCCAGCAGTCGCCTAGCGGGAGCGGACAATGAGCAGTTCTTC. Its protein is CASSRLAGADNEQFF.

Only a few counts were recorded for this clone. This sequence joins TRBV5-1 and TRBJ2-7; 8 bases line up with TRBD2. This CDR3 has 15 amino acids. Trimming at V came to 0 bases and at J to 5 bases, leaving 7 bases not matched to a gene. The germline gives CDR1 SGHRS, CDR2 YFSETQ. The CDR3 region is CASSLDLRGVNEQYF. CDR3 nucleotides: TGCGCCAGCAGCTTGGACCTGCGGGGGGTAAACGAGCAGTACTTC. Combining the CDR3 with reference TRBV5-1 and TRBJ2-7 gives the whole variable domain KAGVTQTPRYLIKTRGQQVTLSCSPISGHRSVSWYQQTPGQGLQFLFEYFSETQRNKGNFPGRFSGRQFSNSRSEMNVSTLELGDSALYLCASSLDLRGVNEQYFGPGTRLTVT.

The chain employs TRBV12-3 or TRBV12-4 and TRBJ2-1, with a weak D call TRBD1 (6 bases). V was clipped by 5 bases and J by 5 bases, with 10 bases between them. The CDR3 totals 13 residues. The CDR3 DNA is TGTGCCAGCAGTCTGGGACAAGACAATGAGCAGTTCTTC. It encodes CASSLGQDNEQFF.

The chain links TRBV7-9 to TRBJ1-2, with 7 bases matching TRBD1. With 5 bases clipped from V and 1 base from J, the junction kept 7 bases outside the gene matches. CDR3 length equals 15 residues. Germline V gene sequence: CDR1 SEHNR, CDR2 FQNEAQ (reference sequence). The CDR3, as DNA: TGTGCCAGCAGCACCGGACAGGCCTTTAACTATGGCTACACCTTC. This gives the protein CASSTGQAFNYGYTF.